One sample yielded the 12 T cell receptor beta chains listed below, sequenced in a study of T cells in Graves' hyperthyroidism and ophthalmopathy. Amplified regions were TCR beta CDR3 sequences from RNA transcripts. A first-round RT-PCR of the TCR CDR3 used the HTBI primer set. TCRdb reanalysed the multiplex PCR reads using MiXCR and keeps one entry per CDR3 protein. Of roughly 170,000 distinct CDR3 sequences listed, approximately 17% are singletons. Source material: blood. These receptor sequences come from a woman aged 50 to 65 with Graves' hyperthyroidism.

The chain employs TRBV11-2 and TRBJ2-7, with 8 bases matching TRBD2. Germline V lookup: CDR1 SGHAT, CDR2 FQNNGV. V was pared by 3 bases and J by 7 bases, with 11 bases of the junction left unmatched. The CDR3 sequence is 15 residues long. Written as DNA, the CDR3 is TGTGCCAGCAGCTTTCAACTAGCGGCTTCGGGAGAGCAGTACTTC. Amino acid sequence: CASSFQLAASGEQYF.

This clonotype was seen at least ten times. V usage is TRBV27 and J usage is TRBJ2-3; 11 nucleotides line up with TRBD2. Germline V gene lookup returns CDR1 MNHEY and CDR2 SMNVEV (reference sequence). V was pared by 5 bases and J by 4 bases, with 5 bases of the junction left unmatched. CDR3 length: 15 amino acids. The CDR3 here is CASSDGTSGADTQYF. CDR3 nucleotides: TGTGCCAGCAGTGATGGGACTAGCGGCGCAGATACGCAGTATTTT.

This clonotype was recorded at least ten times. This chain links TRBV9 with TRBJ1-1; D is ambiguous. The CDR3 spans 14 residues. Between the trimmed V and J ends, which lost 4 bases and 1 base, there was a span of 11 bases. The germline V gene has CDR1 SGDLS and CDR2 YYNGEE. The CDR3 region is CASSLSGENTEAFF. In DNA, the CDR3 is TGTGCCAGCAGCCTCTCGGGAGAGAACACTGAAGCTTTCTTT.

This clonotype has a handful of counts. Compared with germline, one end of the junction differs, possibly owing to a read error. The chain is built from TRBV6-1 and TRBJ2-5; D may be TRBD2 (6 bases). Germline-derived CDR1 and CDR2 are MNHNS and SASEGT. The CDR3 is 15 amino acids. The CDR3 bases are TGTGCCAGCAGTAAAGCAAGGGCGGGGCGGGAGACCCAGTACTTC. Translating it yields CASSKARAGRETQYF.

This clonotype was seen at least ten times. The chain joins TRBV28 to TRBJ1-1; no definite D call. Looked up from germline, CDR1 is MDHEN and CDR2 is SYDVKM. Trimming removed 6 bases at V and 6 bases at J, with 14 bases between. The CDR3 sequence is 13 residues long. CDR3 region: CASRLGGAAEAFF. Here the CDR3 DNA reads TGTGCCAGCAGATTGGGTGGTGCCGCTGAAGCTTTCTTT.

Many counts were recorded for this clonotype. The chain joins TRBV6-6 to TRBJ1-3; D is uncertain. The V and J ends lost 2 bases and 6 bases respectively, with 11 bases between them. This CDR3 is built from 14 residues. Germline-derived CDR1 and CDR2 are MNHNY and SVGAGI (reference sequence). CDR3 DNA: TGTGCCAGCAGTTACACCGGGCTGACAAACACCATATATTTT. Its protein is CASSYTGLTNTIYF.

The gene calls are TRBV7-9 and TRBJ2-1; 9 bases match TRBD2. In germline, CDR1 is SEHNR, CDR2 FQNEAQ (reference sequence). The CDR3 contains 16 residues. Trimming removed 4 bases from V and 4 bases from J; junction bases left unmatched: 8. CDR3 protein: CASSSLAGMGYNEQFF. As DNA, the CDR3 is TGTGCCAGCAGCTCCCTAGCGGGGATGGGATACAATGAGCAGTTCTTC. Together with reference TRBV7-9 and TRBJ2-1, the CDR3 gives the full variable domain: DTGVSQNPRHKITKRGQNVTFRCDPISEHNRLYWYRQTLGQGPEFLTYFQNEAQLEKSRLLSDRFSAERPKGSFSTLEIQRTEQGDSAMYLCASSSLAGMGYNEQFFGPGTRLTVL.

The chain couples TRBV12-3 or TRBV12-4 to TRBJ1-6; D might be TRBD1 (5 bases). The V end was cut by 8 bases, the J end by 17 bases, with 16 bases between. This CDR3 spans 11 amino acids. CDR3 DNA: TGTGCCAGCGGGCTGGGACGACGGATCCACTTT. Its protein product is CASGLGRRIHF.

The chain combines TRBV6-2 or TRBV6-3 with TRBJ2-7; the match to TRBD2 covers 11 bases. Germline V lookup: CDR1 MNHEY, CDR2 SVGEGT. Germline trimming cut 6 bases from V and 7 bases from J; bases unmatched to any gene: 11. The CDR3 covers 15 residues. The CDR3 region is CASSPPGLAVEEQYF. The CDR3 DNA follows: TGTGCCAGCAGCCCCCCGGGACTAGCGGTGGAGGAGCAGTACTTC.

This clonotype turned up a few times. V and J are TRBV10-3 and TRBJ1-4; no clear D. Trimming removed 6 bases from V and 8 bases from J, with 13 bases in between. CDR3 length equals 13 residues. Germline CDR1 is ENHRY and CDR2 is SYGVKD. CDR3 loop: CAISDGVAEKLFF. Here the CDR3 DNA reads TGTGCCATCAGCGACGGGGTGGCGGAAAAACTGTTTTTT.

This clonotype was seen ten or more times. The rearrangement links TRBV11-2 to TRBJ2-1; TRBD1 or TRBD2 may be the D gene (5 bases each). The CDR3 covers 14 residues. V lost 4 bases to trimming and J lost 10 bases, with 17 bases between them. Germline-derived CDR1 and CDR2 are SGHAT and FQNNGV. The CDR3 region is CASSSGTSLGEQFF. In DNA form, the CDR3 reads TGTGCCAGCAGCTCTGGGACCTCGCTGGGGGAGCAGTTCTTC.

The table lists this clonotype with many counts. This chain uses TRBV7-9 with TRBJ2-2; 8 bases align to TRBD1. V was pared by 4 bases and J by 4 bases, with 2 bases of the junction left unmatched. Germline V CDR1 and CDR2: SEHNR, FQNEAQ (reference sequence). The CDR3 contains 14 residues. The CDR3 DNA follows: TGTGCCAGCAGCTCGGGACAGGCCACCGGGGAGCTGTTTTTT. Protein sequence: CASSSGQATGELFF.